This entry lists 10 T cell receptor beta chains sequenced from one sample in a study of cytomegalovirus exposure and HLA in healthy donors. Researchers ran the PCR with 60 Vbeta and 13 Jbeta primers. Clones were sequenced by immunoSEQ multiplex PCR, and TCRdb holds only the in-frame ones, with some missing. The table for this sample gives fewer than 45,000 clones. Sequenced material: PBMCs. The receptors derive from a man aged 35-49 years in good health and CMV-seropositive.

The chain combines TRBV30 with TRBJ2-7; D may be TRBD1 (6 bases). Germline loops: CDR1 GTSNPN, CDR2 SVGIG (reference sequence). V was trimmed by 8 bases and J by 2 bases, leaving 13 bases between them. The CDR3 runs to 12 residues. CDR3 in amino acids: CAGTGLTYEQYF. The CDR3 DNA reads TGTGCCGGAACAGGGTTAACCTACGAGCAGTACTTC.

The chain recombines TRBV29-1 with TRBJ2-1, with 10 nucleotides matching TRBD2. The length of the CDR3 is 15 residues. Losses at the gene ends were 3 bases for V and 8 bases for J; bases not matched to a gene: 10. The germline gives CDR1 SQVTM, CDR2 ANQGSEA. The DNA of the CDR3 is TGCAGCGTTGAGGGACACGGGACTAGCGCCGATGAGCAGTTCTTC. Protein: CSVEGHGTSADEQFF.

This chain joins TRBV7-9 and TRBJ2-7; D gene ambiguous. Germline loops: CDR1 SEHNR, CDR2 FQNEAQ (reference sequence). The CDR3 is 17 amino acids. Trimming removed 1 base at V and 2 bases at J, with 18 bases between. CDR3 in DNA: TGTGCCAGCAGCTTAGTCCCCGACTCCCTAGGCGCCTACGAGCAGTACTTC. Translation gives CASSLVPDSLGAYEQYF.

The chain combines TRBV2 with TRBJ1-5, with 7 bases fitting TRBD1. This CDR3 region has 13 residues. V trimming: 5 bases; J trimming: 4 bases; junction bases outside the gene matches: 2. The germline gives CDR1 SNHLY, CDR2 FYNNEI. CDR3 residues: CASSRDRNQPQHF. As DNA, the CDR3 is TGTGCCAGCAGTCGGGACAGAAATCAGCCCCAGCATTTT.

V and J are TRBV19 and TRBJ1-2; D unclear. Germline CDR1 reads LNHDA; CDR2 reads SQIVND (reference sequence). The CDR3 has 16 amino acids. The V gene lost 5 bases and the J gene lost 8 bases, with 24 bases spanning the gap. CDR3: CASSPSSWAVDRGYTF. The CDR3 nucleotides are TGTGCCAGTAGTCCCTCGTCGTGGGCAGTCGATAGGGGCTACACCTTC.

Written as DNA, the CDR3 is TGTGCCTGGACGACAGGACTAGCGGGACAAGAGACCCAGTACTTC. Encoded protein: CAWTTGLAGQETQYF. The chain has TRBV30 and TRBJ2-5; 12 bases line up with TRBD2. The CDR3 is 15 amino acids. Germline lookup yields CDR1 GTSNPN and CDR2 SVGIG (reference sequence). Trimming at V came to 4 bases and at J to 2 bases, leaving 5 bases not matched to a gene. Combining the CDR3 with reference TRBV30 and TRBJ2-5 gives the whole variable domain SQTIHQWPATLVQPVGSPLSLECTVEGTSNPNLYWYRQAAGRGLQLLFYSVGIGQISSEVPQNLSASRPQDRQFILSSKKLLLSDSGFYLCAWTTGLAGQETQYFGPGTRLLVL.

This chain joins TRBV7-3 and TRBJ2-3, with D possibly TRBD1 on 6 matching bases. There are 16 residues in the CDR3. V shed 4 bases and J shed 2 bases, with 16 bases lying between them. Germline V gene sequence: CDR1 SGHTA, CDR2 FQGTGA. The CDR3 loop is CASSSRTAWDTDTQYF. The CDR3 bases are TGTGCCAGCAGCTCACGGACAGCGTGGGACACAGATACGCAGTATTTT.

V is TRBV5-1 and J is TRBJ2-7; D perhaps matches TRBD1 (6 bases). This CDR3 has 14 amino acids. The germline CDR1 and CDR2 sequences are SGHRS and YFSETQ. The V and J ends lost 1 base and 4 bases respectively, with 12 bases between them. CDR3 region: CASSLLQGDYEQYF. DNA for the CDR3: TGCGCCAGCAGCTTGTTACAGGGTGATTACGAGCAGTACTTC.

The chain links TRBV19 to TRBJ1-1; possible D gene TRBD1, 5 bases. V was shortened by 0 bases and J by 1 base, with 18 bases between the two germline ends. The length of the CDR3 is 18 residues. Looked up from germline, CDR1 is LNHDA and CDR2 is SQIVND (reference sequence). The CDR3 DNA is TGTGCCAGTAGTATAGAGGGCCCGGACATCTTCCCGAACACTGAAGCTTTCTTT. It codes for CASSIEGPDIFPNTEAFF.

J is TRBJ2-7 and V is TRBV15; D might be TRBD1 (5 bases). The CDR3 contains 14 residues. Germline loops: CDR1 LNHNV, CDR2 YYDKDF (reference sequence). V was pared by 1 base and J by 0 bases, with 7 bases between. CDR3 protein: CATSRGTPSYEQYF. The CDR3 DNA reads as TGTGCCACCAGCAGAGGGACACCCTCCTACGAGCAGTACTTC.